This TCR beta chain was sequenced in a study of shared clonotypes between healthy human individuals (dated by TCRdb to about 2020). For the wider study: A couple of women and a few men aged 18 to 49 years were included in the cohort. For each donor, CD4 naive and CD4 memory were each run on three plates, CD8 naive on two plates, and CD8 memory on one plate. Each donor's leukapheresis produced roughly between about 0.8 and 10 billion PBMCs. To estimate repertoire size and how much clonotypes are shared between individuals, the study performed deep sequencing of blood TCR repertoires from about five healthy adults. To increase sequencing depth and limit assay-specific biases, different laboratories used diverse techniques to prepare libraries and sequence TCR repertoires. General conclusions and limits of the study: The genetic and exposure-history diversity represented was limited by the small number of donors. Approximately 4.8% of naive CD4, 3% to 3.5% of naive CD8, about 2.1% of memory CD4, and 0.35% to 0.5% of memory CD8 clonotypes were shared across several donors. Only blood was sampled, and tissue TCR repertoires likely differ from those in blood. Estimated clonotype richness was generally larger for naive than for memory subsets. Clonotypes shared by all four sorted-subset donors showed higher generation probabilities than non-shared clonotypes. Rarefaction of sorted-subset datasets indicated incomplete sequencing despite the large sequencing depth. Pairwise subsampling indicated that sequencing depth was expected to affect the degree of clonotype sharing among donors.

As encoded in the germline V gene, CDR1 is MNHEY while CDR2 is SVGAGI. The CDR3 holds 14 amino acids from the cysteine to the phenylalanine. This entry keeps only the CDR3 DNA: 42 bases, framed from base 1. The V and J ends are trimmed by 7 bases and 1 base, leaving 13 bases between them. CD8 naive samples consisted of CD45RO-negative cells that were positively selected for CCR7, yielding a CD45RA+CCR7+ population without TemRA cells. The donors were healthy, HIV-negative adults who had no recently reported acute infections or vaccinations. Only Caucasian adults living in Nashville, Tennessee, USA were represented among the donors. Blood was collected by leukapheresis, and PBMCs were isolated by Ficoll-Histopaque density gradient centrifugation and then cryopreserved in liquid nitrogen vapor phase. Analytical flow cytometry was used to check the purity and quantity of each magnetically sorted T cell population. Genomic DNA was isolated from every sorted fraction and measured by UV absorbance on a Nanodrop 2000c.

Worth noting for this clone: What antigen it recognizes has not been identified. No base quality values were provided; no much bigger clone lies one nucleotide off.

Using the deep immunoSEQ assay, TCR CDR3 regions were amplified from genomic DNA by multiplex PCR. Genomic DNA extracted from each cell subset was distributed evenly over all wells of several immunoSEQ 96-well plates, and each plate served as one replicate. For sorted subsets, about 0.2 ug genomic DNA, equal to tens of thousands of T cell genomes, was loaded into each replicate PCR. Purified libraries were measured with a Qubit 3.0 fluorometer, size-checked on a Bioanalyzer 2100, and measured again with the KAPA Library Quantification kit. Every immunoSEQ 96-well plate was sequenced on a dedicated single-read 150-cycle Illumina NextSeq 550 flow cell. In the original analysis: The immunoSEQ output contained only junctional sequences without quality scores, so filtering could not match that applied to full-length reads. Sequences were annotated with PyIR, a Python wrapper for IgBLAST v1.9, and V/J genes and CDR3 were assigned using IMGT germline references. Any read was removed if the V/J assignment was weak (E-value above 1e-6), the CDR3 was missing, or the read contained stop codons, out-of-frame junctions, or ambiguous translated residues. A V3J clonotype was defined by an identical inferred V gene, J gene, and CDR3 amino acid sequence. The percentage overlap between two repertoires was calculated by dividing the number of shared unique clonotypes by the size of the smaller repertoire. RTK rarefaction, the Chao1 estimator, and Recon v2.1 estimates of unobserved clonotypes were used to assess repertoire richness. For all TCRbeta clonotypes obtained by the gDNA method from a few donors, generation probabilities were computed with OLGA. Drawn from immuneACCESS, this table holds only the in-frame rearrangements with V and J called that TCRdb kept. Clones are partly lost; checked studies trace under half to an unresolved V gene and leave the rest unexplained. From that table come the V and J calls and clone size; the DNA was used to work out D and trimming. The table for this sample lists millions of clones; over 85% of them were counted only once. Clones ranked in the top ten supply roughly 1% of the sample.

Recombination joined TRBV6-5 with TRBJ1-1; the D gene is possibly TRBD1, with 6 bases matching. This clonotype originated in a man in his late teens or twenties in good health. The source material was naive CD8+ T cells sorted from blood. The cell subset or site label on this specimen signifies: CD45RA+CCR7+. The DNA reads TGTGCCAGCAATTCATACAGGGAGAACACTGAAGCTTTCTTT. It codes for CASNSYRENTEAFF.